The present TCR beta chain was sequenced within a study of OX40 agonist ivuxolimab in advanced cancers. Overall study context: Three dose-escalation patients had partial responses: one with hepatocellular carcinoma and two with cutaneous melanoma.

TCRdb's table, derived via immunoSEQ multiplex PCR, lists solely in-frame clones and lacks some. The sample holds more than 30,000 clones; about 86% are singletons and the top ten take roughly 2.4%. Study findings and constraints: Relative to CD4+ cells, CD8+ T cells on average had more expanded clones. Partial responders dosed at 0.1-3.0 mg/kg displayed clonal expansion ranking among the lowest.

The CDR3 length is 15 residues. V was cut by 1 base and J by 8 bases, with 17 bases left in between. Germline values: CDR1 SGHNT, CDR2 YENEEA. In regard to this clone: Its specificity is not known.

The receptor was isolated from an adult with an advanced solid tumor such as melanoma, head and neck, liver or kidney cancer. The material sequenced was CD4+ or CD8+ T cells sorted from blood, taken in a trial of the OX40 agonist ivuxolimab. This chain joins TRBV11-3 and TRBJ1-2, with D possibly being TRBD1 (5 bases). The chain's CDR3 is CASSLVTLGGSGYTF. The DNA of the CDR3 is TGTGCCAGCAGCTTAGTTACCCTGGGGGGGAGCGGCTACACCTTC.